This TCR beta chain originates from a study of T-cell reconstitution after alpha-beta-depleted transplantation in children. As it was prepared, the TCRbeta library received unique molecular identifiers. TCRdb fed the PCR reads into MiXCR, producing one record per CDR3 protein. The profile shows some 140,000 distinct CDR3 sequences, about a tenth of them singletons. Concerning this clonotype: Its target is unknown.

The study, taken as a whole, reports: Elevated TCRbeta diversity at day 60 was traced, in some patients, to surviving recipient T cells and thymic progenitors. T-cell numbers and diversity, one year after transplant, stemmed largely from T cells that were newly produced. Several hundred graft clones that had expanded were reportedly the source of alpha-beta T cells about two months after transplant.

Looked up from germline, CDR1 is SQVTM and CDR2 is ANQGSEA. Unmatched junction bases numbered 6, after V lost 5 bases and J lost 4 bases. The CDR3 consists of 14 residues. Material: PBMCs, mostly from graft donor cells, obtained 180 days after TCRalphabeta/CD19-depleted stem cell transplant. The V gene is TRBV29-1, the J gene TRBJ2-1; 9 nucleotides align to TRBD2. The TCR sequence derives from a girl under three years old who had a stem cell transplant for combined immunodeficiency, so the T cells may come from the graft donor. The CDR3 loop is CSVKPLAGYNEQFF. CDR3 DNA: TGCAGCGTTAAACCGCTAGCGGGATACAATGAGCAGTTCTTC.